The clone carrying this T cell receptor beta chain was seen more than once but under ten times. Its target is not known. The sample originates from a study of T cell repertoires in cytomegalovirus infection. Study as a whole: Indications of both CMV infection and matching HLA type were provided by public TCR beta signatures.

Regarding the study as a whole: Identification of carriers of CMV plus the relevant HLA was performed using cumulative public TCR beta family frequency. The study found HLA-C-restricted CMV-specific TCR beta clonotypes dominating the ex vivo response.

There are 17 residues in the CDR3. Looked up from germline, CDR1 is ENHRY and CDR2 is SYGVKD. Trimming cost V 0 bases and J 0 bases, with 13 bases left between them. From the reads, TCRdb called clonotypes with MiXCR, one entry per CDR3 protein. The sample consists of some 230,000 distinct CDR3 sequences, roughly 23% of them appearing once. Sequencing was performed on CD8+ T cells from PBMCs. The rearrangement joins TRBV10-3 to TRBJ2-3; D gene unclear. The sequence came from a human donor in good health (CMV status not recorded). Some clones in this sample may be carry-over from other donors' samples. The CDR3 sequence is CAISESVPGSSTDTQYF. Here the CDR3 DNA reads TGTGCCATCAGTGAGTCGGTCCCGGGTAGTAGCACAGATACGCAGTATTTT.